This TCR beta chain is drawn from a study of blood T cell repertoires in COVID-19. Study at large: Samples came from the United States, Italy and Spain, spanning acute and convalescent COVID-19. Sources were T cells, B-cell-depleted T cells, or PBMCs; the material itself was cDNA or gDNA.

In the source study's methods: The assay estimated nucleated cells by amplifying reference gene primers. TCRdb's copy holds only in-frame clones and misses some; the assay was immunoSEQ multiplex PCR. The D gene and trimming were derived from the DNA, and the V and J assignments and clone size from that table. The data show approximately 110,000 clones, less than 90% seen once. Specimen: peripheral blood. The sequence derives from a woman aged 60-70 years with acute or convalescent COVID-19.

The DNA for the CDR3 is TGTGCCAGCAGCTTTTCGCGGGATCGAGAGCAGTTCTTC. Translation: CASSFSRDREQFF. The genes are TRBV11-3 and TRBJ2-1, with a weak D call TRBD2 (6 bases). Per the germline V gene, CDR1 is SGHNT and CDR2 is YENEEA. With 3 bases removed from V and 10 bases from J, the gap between germline ends came to 13 bases. CDR3 length: 13 residues.